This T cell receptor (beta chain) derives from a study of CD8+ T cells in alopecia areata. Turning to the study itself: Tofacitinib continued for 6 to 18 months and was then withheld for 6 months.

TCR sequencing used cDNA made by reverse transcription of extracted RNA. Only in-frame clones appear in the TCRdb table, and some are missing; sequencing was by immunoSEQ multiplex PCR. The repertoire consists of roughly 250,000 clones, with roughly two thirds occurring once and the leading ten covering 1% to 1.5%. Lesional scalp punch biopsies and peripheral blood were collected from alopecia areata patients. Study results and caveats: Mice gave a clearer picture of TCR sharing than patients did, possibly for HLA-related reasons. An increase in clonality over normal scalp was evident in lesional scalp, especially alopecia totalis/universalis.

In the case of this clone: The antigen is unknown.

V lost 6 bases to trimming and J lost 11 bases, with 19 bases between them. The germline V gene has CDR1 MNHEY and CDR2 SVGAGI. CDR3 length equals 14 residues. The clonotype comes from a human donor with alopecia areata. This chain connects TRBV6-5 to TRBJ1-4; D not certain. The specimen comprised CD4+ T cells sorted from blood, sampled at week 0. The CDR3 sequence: CASSRDMFPTKLFF. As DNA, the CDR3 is TGTGCCAGCAGCCGAGACATGTTCCCAACGAAACTGTTTTTT.